Presented here are 6 T cell receptor beta chains from one specimen sequenced in a study of preoperative IRX-2 immunotherapy in early breast cancer. Stated treatment: preoperative locoregional IRX-2 cytokine immunotherapy. Data came from immunoSEQ multiplex PCR; TCRdb stores just in-frame clones and leaves some out. Among roughly 57,000 clones listed, less than 95% were seen once. Collection took place from a patient treated with IRX-2 immunotherapy. These receptors were obtained from a human donor with breast cancer.

This sequence joins TRBV15 and TRBJ2-5, with D perhaps TRBD1 or TRBD2 (6 bases each). The V end lost 5 bases, the J end lost 3 bases, and 19 bases lay between the germline ends. Germline V CDR1 and CDR2: LNHNV, YYDKDF (reference sequence). The CDR3 has 16 amino acids. This CDR3 reads CATSWGADRGEETQYF. The CDR3 DNA reads TGTGCCACCAGCTGGGGGGCGGACAGAGGAGAAGAGACCCAGTACTTC.

The chain is built from TRBV28 and TRBJ1-2; tentative D call: TRBD1 (5 bases). Per the germline V gene, CDR1 is MDHEN and CDR2 is SYDVKM. CDR3 length equals 14 residues. The V end was cut by 5 bases, the J end by 4 bases, with 14 bases between. The CDR3 DNA follows: TGTGCCAGCAGTAACGGGGCTGGGGGCTATGGCTACACCTTC. It yields the protein CASSNGAGGYGYTF.

In DNA, the CDR3 is TGTGCCAGCAGCCAAGTTCCCACTAGCGCCAGCTTCTATTTT. This gives the protein CASSQVPTSASFYF. The chain uses TRBV4-2 and TRBJ2-3; 7 nucleotides match TRBD2. The V and J ends lost 1 base and 15 bases, in that order; junction bases with no gene match: 13. Germline CDR1 and CDR2: LGHNA and YNFKEQ. CDR3 length: 14 amino acids.

J is TRBJ1-4 and V is TRBV5-6; D might be TRBD1 (5 bases). This CDR3 is 15 amino acids long. Germline V gene lookup returns CDR1 SGHDT and CDR2 YYEEEE. With 0 bases removed from V and 4 bases from J, the gap between germline ends came to 10 bases. CDR3 residues: CASSLESGFNEKLFF. The DNA for the CDR3 is TGTGCCAGCAGCTTGGAGTCAGGGTTTAATGAAAAACTGTTTTTT.

The rearrangement joins TRBV27 to TRBJ2-2, with D perhaps TRBD2 (5 bases). The germline V gene has CDR1 MNHEY and CDR2 SMNVEV (reference sequence). The CDR3 extends over 14 amino acids. Trimming shortened V by 3 bases and J by 4 bases, and 9 bases separated the two germline ends. The CDR3: CASSLGGFTGELFF. Here the CDR3 DNA reads TGTGCCAGCAGTTTGGGCGGGTTCACCGGGGAGCTGTTTTTT.

The gene calls are TRBV27 and TRBJ1-5; D is unresolved. Trimming removed 5 bases at V and 1 base at J, with 12 bases between. CDR3 length equals 15 residues. Germline values: CDR1 MNHEY, CDR2 SMNVEV (reference sequence). In nucleotides, the CDR3 is TGTGCCAGCAGTCCGGCGGGGTTAAGCAATCAGCCCCAGCATTTT. Translation gives CASSPAGLSNQPQHF.